This is a list of T cell receptor beta chains from one sample in a study of blood T cell repertoires in COVID-19. Sequenced by immunoSEQ multiplex PCR; TCRdb stores in-frame clones only, minus some. The table has some 83,000 clones, about three quarters seen once; the top ten hold around 14%. Sequenced material: peripheral blood. The receptors come from a woman over 75 with acute or convalescent COVID-19. Each CDR3 is given with its conserved first and last residue. A D gene is named only where the DNA matches it firmly. Clone sizes are given selectively: once, few, many, or a class where the clone is expanded.

V: TRBV4-1
size: -
J: TRBJ1-6
D: TRBD1
CDR3: CASSQEDRYSPLHF
DNA: TGCGCCAGCAGCCAAGAGGACAGGTATTCACCCCTCCACTTT

V: TRBV18
size: -
J: TRBJ2-2
D: -
CDR3: CATRGQGDTGELFF
DNA: TGTGCCACCCGTGGGCAGGGTGACACCGGGGAGCTGTTTTTT

V: TRBV5-1
size: few
J: TRBJ2-2
D: -
CDR3: CASSLDGRGTTGELFF
DNA: TGCGCCAGCAGCTTGGATGGCAGGGGTACCACCGGGGAGCTGTTTTTT

V: TRBV5-4
size: many
J: TRBJ2-5
D: TRBD1
CDR3: CASSLGDRGLRETQYF
DNA: TGTGCCAGCAGCTTGGGGGACAGGGGGCTAAGAGAGACCCAGTACTTC

V: TRBV7-9
size: -
J: TRBJ1-3
D: -
CDR3: CASSTMVSGNTIYF
DNA: TGTGCCAGCAGCACTATGGTATCTGGAAACACCATATATTTT

V: TRBV18
size: -
J: TRBJ1-4
D: -
CDR3: CASSPTSRQGNEKLFF
DNA: TGTGCCAGCTCACCGACCTCCCGGCAGGGTAATGAAAAACTGTTTTTT

V: TRBV5-6
size: -
J: TRBJ1-1
D: -
CDR3: CASSSRDRRAFF
DNA: TGTGCCAGCAGCTCTAGAGACAGGAGGGCTTTCTTT

V: TRBV4-1
size: -
J: TRBJ2-3
D: TRBD2
CDR3: CASSPYSGGRTDTQYF
DNA: TGCGCCAGCAGCCCTTATAGCGGGGGGCGCACAGATACGCAGTATTTT

V: TRBV7-6
size: -
J: TRBJ1-1
D: -
CDR3: CASSLGSGMNTEAFF
DNA: TGTGCCAGCAGCTTAGGGTCAGGGATGAACACTGAAGCTTTCTTT

V: TRBV18
size: -
J: TRBJ2-1
D: TRBD2
CDR3: CASSGGGAAYNEQFF
DNA: TGTGCCAGCTCAGGCGGGGGGGCCGCCTACAATGAGCAGTTCTTC

V: TRBV6-5
size: -
J: TRBJ1-2
D: -
CDR3: CASRDSGVANYGYTF
DNA: TGTGCCAGCAGGGACTCAGGCGTAGCTAACTATGGCTACACCTTC

V: TRBV3-1/TRBV3-2
size: once
J: TRBJ1-1
D: TRBD1
CDR3: CASSQPDRGHGEAFF
DNA: TGTGCCAGCAGCCAACCGGACAGGGGGCACGGTGAAGCTTTCTTT

V: TRBV11-2
size: -
J: TRBJ1-2
D: TRBD1
CDR3: CASSLDGQAMYGYTF
DNA: TGTGCCAGCAGCTTAGACGGACAGGCTATGTATGGCTACACCTTC

V: TRBV7-9
size: -
J: TRBJ1-4
D: -
CDR3: CASIRSFNEKLFF
DNA: TGTGCCAGTATCCGGAGCTTTAATGAAAAACTGTTTTTT

V: TRBV30
size: -
J: TRBJ2-7
D: TRBD2
CDR3: CALTISGGAYEQYF
DNA: TGTGCCCTTACCATTAGCGGGGGAGCCTACGAGCAGTACTTC

V: TRBV19
size: once
J: TRBJ2-7
D: -
CDR3: CASSISPYEQYF
DNA: TGTGCCAGTAGTATTAGTCCGTACGAGCAGTACTTC

V: TRBV3-1/TRBV3-2
size: -
J: TRBJ1-5
D: -
CDR3: CASSLLNQPQHF
DNA: TGTGCCAGCAGCCTCCTTAATCAGCCCCAGCATTTT

V: TRBV2
size: -
J: TRBJ2-7
D: TRBD1
CDR3: CASSETGTGGYEQYF
DNA: TGTGCCAGCAGTGAGACCGGGACAGGCGGCTACGAGCAGTACTTC

V: TRBV7-2
size: -
J: TRBJ2-1
D: -
CDR3: CASSLDKTGNEQFF
DNA: TGTGCCAGCAGCTTAGACAAAACAGGCAATGAGCAGTTCTTC

V: TRBV7-2
size: once
J: TRBJ2-5
D: TRBD1
CDR3: CASSPGQAQYF
DNA: TGTGCCAGCAGCCCAGGACAGGCCCAGTACTTC

V: TRBV5-1
size: -
J: TRBJ2-5
D: TRBD2
CDR3: CASSPGLASSQETQYF
DNA: TGCGCCAGCAGCCCGGGACTAGCGAGTTCTCAAGAGACCCAGTACTTC

V: TRBV5-6
size: few
J: TRBJ2-3
D: TRBD2
CDR3: CASTLAGRADTQYF
DNA: TGTGCCAGCACCCTAGCGGGGAGAGCAGATACGCAGTATTTT

V: TRBV11-2
size: -
J: TRBJ1-1
D: -
CDR3: CASSLEGAGRAFF
DNA: TGTGCCAGCAGCTTAGAGGGGGCCGGGCGGGCTTTCTTT

V: TRBV2
size: -
J: TRBJ2-3
D: TRBD2
CDR3: CAGTSRGGDTQYF
DNA: TGTGCCGGGACTTCGAGGGGAGGGGATACGCAGTATTTT

V: TRBV27
size: -
J: TRBJ2-7
D: -
CDR3: CASSLSSPQGGYEQYF
DNA: TGTGCCAGCAGTTTATCGAGTCCACAGGGGGGGTACGAGCAGTACTTC

V: TRBV28
size: -
J: TRBJ1-2
D: TRBD1
CDR3: CASSSGQGNYGYTF
DNA: TGTGCCAGCAGCTCAGGACAGGGGAACTATGGCTACACCTTC

V: TRBV10-3
size: once
J: TRBJ1-5
D: TRBD1
CDR3: CAISESVRGPSNQPQHF
DNA: TGTGCCATCAGTGAGTCGGTCAGGGGGCCTAGCAATCAGCCCCAGCATTTT

V: TRBV9
size: -
J: TRBJ1-4
D: TRBD1
CDR3: CASSGGQGGWTNEKLFF
DNA: TGTGCCAGCAGCGGAGGACAGGGGGGGTGGACTAATGAAAAACTGTTTTTT

V: TRBV2
size: -
J: TRBJ1-1
D: -
CDR3: CASSLEKNTEAFF
DNA: TGTGCCAGCAGTTTAGAAAAGAACACTGAAGCTTTCTTT

V: TRBV19
size: -
J: TRBJ1-6
D: -
CDR3: CASSVSGPPLHF
DNA: TGTGCCAGTAGTGTGTCCGGTCCACCCCTCCACTTT

V: TRBV6-2/TRBV6-3
size: few
J: TRBJ1-1
D: -
CDR3: CASSWGGGAEAFF
DNA: TGTGCCAGCAGTTGGGGGGGCGGCGCTGAAGCTTTCTTT

V: TRBV27
size: few
J: TRBJ1-6
D: -
CDR3: CASSLRAGVYNSPLHF
DNA: TGTGCCAGCAGTTTGAGGGCAGGGGTTTATAATTCACCCCTCCACTTT

V: TRBV25-1
size: -
J: TRBJ2-5
D: -
CDR3: CASSLGSAETQYF
DNA: TGTGCCAGCAGCCTAGGGAGTGCGGAGACCCAGTACTTC

V: TRBV30
size: few
J: TRBJ2-5
D: -
CDR3: CAWSVQGLRETQYF
DNA: TGTGCCTGGAGTGTTCAGGGGTTACGGGAGACCCAGTACTTC

V: TRBV20-1
size: -
J: TRBJ1-2
D: TRBD1
CDR3: CSASTPGGNYGYTF
DNA: TGCAGTGCTAGTACGCCAGGGGGCAACTATGGCTACACCTTC

V: TRBV30
size: -
J: TRBJ1-2
D: TRBD1
CDR3: CAWSAGQGIGYTF
DNA: TGTGCCTGGAGTGCTGGACAGGGGATTGGCTACACCTTC

V: TRBV5-1
size: -
J: TRBJ2-3
D: TRBD2
CDR3: CASVYGTSGLDTQYF
DNA: TGCGCCAGCGTCTACGGGACTAGCGGCTTAGATACGCAGTATTTT

V: TRBV30
size: -
J: TRBJ1-1
D: -
CDR3: CAWRTGPRANTEAFF
DNA: TGTGCCTGGAGAACAGGTCCCCGGGCGAACACTGAAGCTTTCTTT

V: TRBV19
size: few
J: TRBJ1-2
D: -
CDR3: CASSIPRTAYGYTF
DNA: TGTGCCAGTAGTATACCCCGAACTGCCTATGGCTACACCTTC

V: TRBV5-1
size: once
J: TRBJ2-7
D: TRBD1
CDR3: CASSATGTGEQYF
DNA: TGCGCCAGCAGCGCCACGGGGACAGGGGAGCAGTACTTC

V: TRBV7-2
size: -
J: TRBJ2-7
D: TRBD2
CDR3: CASRGVRGAYEQYF
DNA: TGTGCCAGCAGGGGTGTCCGGGGGGCCTACGAGCAGTACTTC

V: TRBV30
size: -
J: TRBJ1-4
D: -
CDR3: CAWIRVPTNEKLFF
DNA: TGTGCCTGGATTCGGGTGCCAACTAATGAAAAACTGTTTTTT

V: TRBV30
size: -
J: TRBJ1-4
D: TRBD1
CDR3: CAWNIQGATNEKLFF
DNA: TGTGCCTGGAATATACAGGGGGCAACTAATGAAAAACTGTTTTTT

V: TRBV7-2
size: -
J: TRBJ2-2
D: TRBD1
CDR3: CASSSRGPATGELFF
DNA: TGTGCCAGCAGCTCCAGGGGGCCGGCCACCGGGGAGCTGTTTTTT

V: TRBV7-8
size: -
J: TRBJ1-4
D: -
CDR3: CASSPGRGAGEKLFF
DNA: TGTGCCAGCAGCCCCGGGCGGGGGGCTGGTGAAAAACTGTTTTTT

V: TRBV4-2
size: -
J: TRBJ1-2
D: -
CDR3: CASSQVLQVNYGYTF
DNA: TGTGCCAGCAGCCAAGTATTGCAGGTTAACTATGGCTACACCTTC

V: TRBV27
size: few
J: TRBJ1-1
D: TRBD1
CDR3: CASSFRGITEAFF
DNA: TGTGCCAGCAGTTTCAGGGGGATAACTGAAGCTTTCTTT

V: TRBV2
size: -
J: TRBJ2-5
D: -
CDR3: CASNSDREGETQYF
DNA: TGTGCCAGCAATTCGGACAGGGAGGGAGAGACCCAGTACTTC

V: TRBV2
size: -
J: TRBJ1-5
D: TRBD1
CDR3: CASSGTGNQPQHF
DNA: TGTGCCAGCAGTGGGACAGGGAATCAGCCCCAGCATTTT

V: TRBV30
size: -
J: TRBJ1-6
D: -
CDR3: CAWSSGSDSPLHF
DNA: TGTGCCTGGAGTTCAGGGTCCGATTCACCCCTCCACTTT

V: TRBV4-2
size: -
J: TRBJ2-7
D: -
CDR3: CASSQDLSYEQYF
DNA: TGTGCCAGCAGCCAAGATCTCAGCTACGAGCAGTACTTC

V: TRBV7-2
size: -
J: TRBJ2-7
D: TRBD1
CDR3: CASQRQGVYYEQYF
DNA: TGTGCCAGTCAGAGACAGGGAGTCTACTACGAGCAGTACTTC

V: TRBV7-9
size: -
J: TRBJ2-4
D: TRBD1
CDR3: CASSQTGVVKNIQYF
DNA: TGTGCCAGCAGCCAGACAGGGGTGGTCAAAAACATTCAGTACTTC

V: TRBV18
size: -
J: TRBJ1-4
D: -
CDR3: CASSPKLQEKLFF
DNA: TGTGCCAGCTCACCAAAGTTGCAGGAAAAACTGTTTTTT

V: TRBV2
size: once
J: TRBJ2-7
D: -
CDR3: CASGPEVHEQYF
DNA: TGTGCCAGCGGCCCCGAGGTCCACGAGCAGTACTTC

V: TRBV24-1
size: -
J: TRBJ1-3
D: -
CDR3: CATSDPGSGNTIYF
DNA: TGTGCCACCAGTGACCCAGGGTCCGGAAACACCATATATTTT

V: TRBV10-1
size: few
J: TRBJ1-4
D: -
CDR3: CASSSTGTTNEKLFF
DNA: TGCGCCAGCAGTTCTACAGGGACAACTAATGAAAAACTGTTTTTT

V: TRBV7-9
size: once
J: TRBJ1-5
D: -
CDR3: CASSSGLLNQPQHF
DNA: TGTGCCAGCAGCTCGGGACTCTTAAATCAGCCCCAGCATTTT

V: TRBV2
size: -
J: TRBJ1-5
D: TRBD1
CDR3: CASSAGQGGLTSNQPQHF
DNA: TGTGCCAGCTCCGCGGGACAGGGAGGGTTGACGAGCAATCAGCCCCAGCATTTT